Listed below are T cell receptor beta chains from one sample, sequenced in a study of blood T cell repertoires in COVID-19. The data were produced by immunoSEQ multiplex PCR, yet TCRdb's version contains in-frame clones alone and is incomplete. Among 130,000 to 150,000 clones listed, more than 80% were seen once. Sequenced input: peripheral blood. These receptors originate from a human donor in a cohort sampled during active COVID-19. The CDR3 runs from the conserved cysteine through the conserved F or W. A D gene is named only where the DNA matches it firmly. Part of the rows lack a size; the others show once, few, many or a class for expanded clones.

V gene,clone size,J gene,D gene,CDR3 DNA,CDR3 protein
TRBV10-3,once,TRBJ2-2,TRBD1,TGTGCCATCAAAGGACAGGGGGCAACCGGGGAGCTGTTTTTT,CAIKGQGATGELFF
TRBV28,.,TRBJ1-1,.,TGTGCCAGCAGTCTCCCGCGGGGGGCGGGCAAAAACACTGAAGCTTTCTTT,CASSLPRGAGKNTEAFF
TRBV5-1,.,TRBJ2-7,TRBD1,TGCGCCAGCAGCCCCGGGACAGGGGGCTCCTACGAGCAGTACTTC,CASSPGTGGSYEQYF
TRBV5-4,.,TRBJ2-2,TRBD2,TGTGCCAGCAGCCGAGCGGGAAACACCGGGGAGCTGTTTTTT,CASSRAGNTGELFF
TRBV3-1/TRBV3-2,.,TRBJ1-1,.,TGTGCCAGCAGCCAAGTAACCCGGACAGCTGAAGCTTTCTTT,CASSQVTRTAEAFF
TRBV5-1,.,TRBJ1-1,.,TGCGCCAGCAGCTTGGAATCGGGGTTGAACACTGAAGCTTTCTTT,CASSLESGLNTEAFF
TRBV19,.,TRBJ1-1,TRBD1,TGTGCCAGTAGTACGGACAGGGGAGGGACTGAAGCTTTCTTT,CASSTDRGGTEAFF
TRBV5-4,.,TRBJ2-5,.,TGTGCCAGCAGCAAGGCCGTAGGGAGCCCGGCGGAAGAGACCCAGTACTTC,CASSKAVGSPAEETQYF
TRBV11-2,.,TRBJ2-5,.,TGTGCCAGCAGCAGCATTAGCCGGGAGACCCAGTACTTC,CASSSISRETQYF
TRBV5-1,.,TRBJ2-7,.,TGCGCCAGCAGCCCCCTACAGGGTTACGAGCAGTACTTC,CASSPLQGYEQYF
TRBV28,.,TRBJ1-2,TRBD1,TGTGCCAGCAGTTTGATGACAGGGGGCGTCACTAACTATGGCTACACCTTC,CASSLMTGGVTNYGYTF
TRBV4-1,.,TRBJ2-2,TRBD2,TGCGCCAGCAGCCGAGCGTGGCTAGCGGGGGGTCGGTCTCCAACCGGGGAGCTGTTTTTT,CASSRAWLAGGRSPTGELFF
TRBV11-1,.,TRBJ1-1,.,TGTGCCAGCAGCTTAGCGCAGGGGATGAACACTGAAGCTTTCTTT,CASSLAQGMNTEAFF
TRBV6-2/TRBV6-3,.,TRBJ2-1,TRBD2,TGTGCCAGCAGTCGAACAACTAGCGGGGGAAACAATGAGCAGTTCTTC,CASSRTTSGGNNEQFF
TRBV5-1,.,TRBJ2-7,.,TGCGCCAGCAGCTCCCGGTCTCCCCCCTACGAGCAGTACTTC,CASSSRSPPYEQYF
TRBV4-2,.,TRBJ2-1,TRBD2,TGTGCCAGCAGCCAGCCCGGACTAGCATACAATGAGCAGTTCTTC,CASSQPGLAYNEQFF
TRBV5-1,.,TRBJ1-5,.,TGCGCCAGCAGCAAGAACGACCGGGACACCCAACGGCCCCAGCATTTT,CASSKNDRDTQRPQHF
TRBV21-1,.,TRBJ2-5,.,TGTGCCAGCAGCTCCGACTCCGAGTACATAAGTTGGACCCAGTACTTC,CASSSDSEYISWTQYF
TRBV15,.,TRBJ1-6,TRBD1,TGTGCCACCCAGGGGGAAACGCTTCGAAATTCACCCCTCCACTTT,CATQGETLRNSPLHF
TRBV19,.,TRBJ2-7,TRBD1,TGTGCCAGTAGTATCATCGGGACAGGGAACGAGCAGTACTTC,CASSIIGTGNEQYF
TRBV19,.,TRBJ2-1,TRBD1,TGTGCCAGTAGCCGGGACAGGGCCACACCCTACAATGAGCAGTTCTTC,CASSRDRATPYNEQFF
TRBV5-1,.,TRBJ1-6,TRBD1,TGCGCCAGCAGCCGGGGACAGAACTATAATTCACCCCTCCACTTT,CASSRGQNYNSPLHF
TRBV6-2/TRBV6-3,.,TRBJ2-7,.,TGTGCCAGCAGTTACACCAGGACAACCGCCGGTTACGAGCAGTACTTC,CASSYTRTTAGYEQYF
TRBV9,once,TRBJ2-1,TRBD2,TGTGCCAGCAGCGTAGGGACTAGCGGGTCCTACAATGAGCAGTTCTTC,CASSVGTSGSYNEQFF
TRBV6-2/TRBV6-3,.,TRBJ2-7,.,TGTGCCAGCAGTTACACGGTATCAAGCCTCGAGCAGTACTTC,CASSYTVSSLEQYF
TRBV5-4,few,TRBJ1-2,.,TGTGCCAGCAGCGTGGACTTATATGGCTACACCTTC,CASSVDLYGYTF
TRBV9,.,TRBJ2-3,TRBD1,TGTGCCAGCAGCGTAGGTGGAGGACAGGGTGGCGTTACGCAGTATTTT,CASSVGGGQGGVTQYF
TRBV7-2,.,TRBJ1-4,TRBD1,TGTGCCAGCAGCTTAGCACTACCAGGGGGCGCGGGTGAAAAACTGTTTTTT,CASSLALPGGAGEKLFF
TRBV5-4,.,TRBJ1-1,.,TGTGCCAGCAGCTTGGGGAGGAATCTGAACACTGAAGCTTTCTTT,CASSLGRNLNTEAFF
TRBV25-1,.,TRBJ1-1,.,TGTGCCAGCAGTGAATTTCGAGGGATGAACACTGAAGCTTTCTTT,CASSEFRGMNTEAFF
TRBV2,.,TRBJ1-5,.,TGTGCCAGCAGTGAATCGCGGGAGGGGCAGCCCCAGCATTTT,CASSESREGQPQHF
TRBV3-1/TRBV3-2,.,TRBJ2-2,.,TGTGCCAGCAGCCAAATCCCCCCGCCTAGGGGCACCGGGGAGCTGTTTTTT,CASSQIPPPRGTGELFF
TRBV9,.,TRBJ2-2,.,TGTGCCAGCAGCGTTCGGGGAAACACCGGGGAGCTGTTTTTT,CASSVRGNTGELFF
TRBV27,.,TRBJ1-6,.,TGTGCCAGCAGACCCCAGGCTAATTCACCCCTCCACTTT,CASRPQANSPLHF
TRBV6-2/TRBV6-3,.,TRBJ1-2,TRBD1,TGTGCCAGCAGTTACGCAGGGGGAAGGGGCTACACCTTC,CASSYAGGRGYTF
TRBV7-2,.,TRBJ2-3,TRBD2,TGTGCCAGCAGCCCCTTCGCGCGGGGGGGCACAGATACGCAGTATTTT,CASSPFARGGTDTQYF
TRBV11-3,.,TRBJ2-1,.,TGTGCCAGCAGCTTAGCGCGGAGCGGTGAGCAGTTCTTC,CASSLARSGEQFF
TRBV4-3,.,TRBJ2-2,TRBD2,TGCGCCAGCAGCCGAGGCGGGGGTTCTAACACCGGGGAGCTGTTTTTT,CASSRGGGSNTGELFF
TRBV5-5,.,TRBJ2-3,TRBD2,TGTGCCAGCAGCTTGGTCCTAGCGGTAGATACGCAGTATTTT,CASSLVLAVDTQYF
TRBV4-2,.,TRBJ2-2,TRBD2,TGTGCCAGCAGCCAAGATCCCCAGCGGGGGGACTCGAACACCGGGGAGCTGTTTTTT,CASSQDPQRGDSNTGELFF
TRBV5-1,.,TRBJ1-1,.,TGCGCCAGCAGCGGACATATGAACACTGAAGCTTTCTTT,CASSGHMNTEAFF
TRBV11-2,.,TRBJ2-7,.,TGTGCCAGCAGCTTAGTCCGGTACGAGCAGTACTTC,CASSLVRYEQYF
TRBV18,.,TRBJ1-6,.,TGTGCCAGCTCACGTCAACAGGAGCTCGGTTCACCCCTCCACTTT,CASSRQQELGSPLHF
TRBV24-1,.,TRBJ1-2,.,TGTGCCACCTCGGACAGCTATGGCTACACCTTC,CATSDSYGYTF
TRBV6-4,.,TRBJ2-2,.,TGTGCCAGCTCGCAGGGATCGAACACCGGGGAGCTGTTTTTT,CASSQGSNTGELFF
TRBV9,.,TRBJ2-2,.,TGTGCCAGCAGCGTAGACGAGCACGCGAACACCGGGGAGCTGTTTTTT,CASSVDEHANTGELFF
TRBV12-5,.,TRBJ1-1,TRBD1,TGTGCTAGTGGAGGGGACAGGCCAAACACTGAAGCTTTCTTT,CASGGDRPNTEAFF
TRBV28,.,TRBJ1-4,.,TGTGCCAGCACTAAAAGGGGGAGAACTAATGAAAAACTGTTTTTT,CASTKRGRTNEKLFF
TRBV4-3,.,TRBJ2-5,TRBD2,TGCGCCAGCAGCCAGACTAGCGGGGGTAATGAAGAGACCCAGTACTTC,CASSQTSGGNEETQYF
TRBV5-4,.,TRBJ2-2,TRBD1,TGTGCCAGCAGCTTAGAGCCGGACAGGGGGGCCGGGGAGCTGTTTTTT,CASSLEPDRGAGELFF
TRBV4-2,.,TRBJ2-7,TRBD2,TGTGCCAGCAGGCTAGCGGGGGGGGAACCCTACGAGCAGTACTTC,CASRLAGGEPYEQYF
TRBV19,.,TRBJ1-5,.,TGTGCCAGTAGTTGGGGGGGCGCGGGACAGCCCCAGCATTTT,CASSWGGAGQPQHF
TRBV11-2,.,TRBJ2-1,.,TGTGCCAGCAGCCCCGGACAATCCCCCTACAATGAGCAGTTCTTC,CASSPGQSPYNEQFF
TRBV11-2,.,TRBJ1-1,TRBD1,TGTGCCAGCAACAGGGGGCTCAACACTGAAGCTTTCTTT,CASNRGLNTEAFF
TRBV5-1,.,TRBJ2-6,.,TGCGCCAGCAGCTGGGAGTTGGGTTCTGGGGCCAACGTCCTGACTTTC,CASSWELGSGANVLTF
TRBV4-2,.,TRBJ1-4,.,TGTGCCAGCAGCCCGGGGGGGGCAACTAATGAAAAACTGTTTTTT,CASSPGGATNEKLFF
TRBV12-3/TRBV12-4,.,TRBJ1-6,TRBD1,TGTGCCAGCAGTACGACAGGGGAGGCACCCCTCCACTTT,CASSTTGEAPLHF
TRBV7-8,.,TRBJ1-5,TRBD1,TGTGCCAGCAGCTTGAGGGACAGGGACCAGCCCCAGCATTTT,CASSLRDRDQPQHF